This T cell receptor (beta chain) was found in a study of cytotoxic CD8 clonotypes in ibrutinib-treated CLL. Study overall: Outcomes included around 25 partial and 2 complete responses; after median about 68 months, 14 stayed remitted and about 12 progressed. Mean values per sample were a few hundred thousand productive templates and tens of thousands of productive rearrangements. Study-wide points: The study found baseline clonality above age-matched healthy donors, tracking circulating CD8+ T-cell counts.

Germline-derived CDR1 and CDR2 are LNHNV and YYDKDF (reference sequence). The CDR3 has 15 amino acids. The ends were cut back, 0 bases at V and 1 base at J, with 10 bases in the middle. On this clone itself: Its antigen is still unknown.

Clones were read by immunoSEQ multiplex PCR, and TCRdb kept only the in-frame ones, dropping some. This sample has about 140,000 clones, with approximately 90% found just once. Here the sequenced sample was PBMCs, taken after 12 months of ibrutinib treatment. The J gene is TRBJ2-7, the V gene TRBV15; D might be TRBD1 (5 bases). The clonotype originates from a human donor with chronic lymphocytic leukemia. The CDR3 sequence is CATSRDRRASYEQYF. As DNA, the CDR3 is TGTGCCACCAGCAGAGATCGCAGGGCTTCCTACGAGCAGTACTTC.